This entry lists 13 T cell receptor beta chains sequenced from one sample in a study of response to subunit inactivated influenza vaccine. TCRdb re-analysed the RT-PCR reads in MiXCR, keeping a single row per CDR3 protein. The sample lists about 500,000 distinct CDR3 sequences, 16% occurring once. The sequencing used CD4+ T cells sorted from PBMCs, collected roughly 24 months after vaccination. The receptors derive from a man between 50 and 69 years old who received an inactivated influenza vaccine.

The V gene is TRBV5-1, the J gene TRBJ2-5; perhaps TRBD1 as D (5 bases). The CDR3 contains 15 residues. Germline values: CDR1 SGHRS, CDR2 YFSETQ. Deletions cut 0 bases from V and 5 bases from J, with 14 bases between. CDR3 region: CASSLGSSGKETQYF. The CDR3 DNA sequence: TGCGCCAGCAGCTTGGGGTCGTCAGGGAAGGAGACCCAGTACTTC.

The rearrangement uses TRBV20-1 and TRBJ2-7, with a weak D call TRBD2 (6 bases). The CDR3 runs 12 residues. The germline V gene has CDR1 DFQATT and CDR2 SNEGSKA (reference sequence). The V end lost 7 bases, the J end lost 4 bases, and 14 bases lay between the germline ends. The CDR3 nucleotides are TGCAGTGTCCCGGGAGTGGGATACGAGCAGTACTTC. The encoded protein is CSVPGVGYEQYF.

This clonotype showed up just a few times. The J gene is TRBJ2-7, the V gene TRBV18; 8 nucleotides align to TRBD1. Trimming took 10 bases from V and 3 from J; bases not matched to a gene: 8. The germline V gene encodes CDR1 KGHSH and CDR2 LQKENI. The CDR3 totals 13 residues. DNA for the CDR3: TGTGCCAACACCGGGACAGGACACTACGAGCAGTACTTC. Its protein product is CANTGTGHYEQYF.

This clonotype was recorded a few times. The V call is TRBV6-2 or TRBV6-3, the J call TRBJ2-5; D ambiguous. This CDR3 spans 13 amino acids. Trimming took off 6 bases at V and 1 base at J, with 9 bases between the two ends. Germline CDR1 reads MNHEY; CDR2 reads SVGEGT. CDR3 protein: CASRFDTQETQYF. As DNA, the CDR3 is TGTGCCAGCAGGTTCGACACCCAAGAGACCCAGTACTTC.

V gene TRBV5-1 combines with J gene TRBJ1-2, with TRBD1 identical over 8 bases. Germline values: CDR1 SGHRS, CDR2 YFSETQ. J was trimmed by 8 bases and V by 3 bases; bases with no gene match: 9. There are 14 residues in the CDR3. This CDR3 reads CASSSGTGGNGYTF. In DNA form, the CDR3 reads TGCGCCAGCAGCTCAGGGACAGGAGGGAACGGCTACACCTTC.

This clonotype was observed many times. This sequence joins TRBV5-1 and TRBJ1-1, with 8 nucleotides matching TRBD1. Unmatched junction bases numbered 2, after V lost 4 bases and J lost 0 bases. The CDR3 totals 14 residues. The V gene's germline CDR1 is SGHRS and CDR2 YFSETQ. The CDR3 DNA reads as TGCGCCAGCAGCGCGACAGGGGTGAACACTGAAGCTTTCTTT. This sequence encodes CASSATGVNTEAFF.

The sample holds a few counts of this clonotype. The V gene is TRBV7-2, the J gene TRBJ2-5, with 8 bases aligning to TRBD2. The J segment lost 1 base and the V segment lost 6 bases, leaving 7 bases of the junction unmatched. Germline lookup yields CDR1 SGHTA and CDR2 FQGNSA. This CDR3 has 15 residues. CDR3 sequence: CASRPGGGPQETQYF. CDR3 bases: TGTGCCAGCAGGCCCGGGGGGGGGCCCCAAGAGACCCAGTACTTC. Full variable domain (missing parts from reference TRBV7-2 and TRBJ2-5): GAGVSQSPSNKVTEKGKDVELRCDPISGHTALYWYRQSLGQGLEFLIYFQGNSAPDKSGLPSDRFSAERTGGSVSTLTIQRTQQEDSAVYLCASRPGGGPQETQYFGPGTRLLVL.

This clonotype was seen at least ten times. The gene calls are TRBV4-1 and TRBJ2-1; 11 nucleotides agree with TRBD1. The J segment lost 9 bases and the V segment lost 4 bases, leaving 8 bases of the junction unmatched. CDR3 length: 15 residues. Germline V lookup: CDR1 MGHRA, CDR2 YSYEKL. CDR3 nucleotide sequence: TGCGCCAGCAGCCCCGGGACAGGGGGTTGGAGTGAGCAGTTCTTC. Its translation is CASSPGTGGWSEQFF.

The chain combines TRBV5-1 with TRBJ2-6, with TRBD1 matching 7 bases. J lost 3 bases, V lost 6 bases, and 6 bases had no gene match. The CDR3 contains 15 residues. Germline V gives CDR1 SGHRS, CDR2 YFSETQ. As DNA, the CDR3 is TGCGCCAGCACGGACAGGACCTTTGGGGCCAACGTCCTGACTTTC. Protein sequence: CASTDRTFGANVLTF.

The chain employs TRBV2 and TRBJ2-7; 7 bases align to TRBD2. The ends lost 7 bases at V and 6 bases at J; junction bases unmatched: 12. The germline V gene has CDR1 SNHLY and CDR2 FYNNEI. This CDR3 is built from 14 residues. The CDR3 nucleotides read TGTGCCAGCACCTTTGCGGGAGCGGGTTTCGAGCAGTACTTC. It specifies CASTFAGAGFEQYF.

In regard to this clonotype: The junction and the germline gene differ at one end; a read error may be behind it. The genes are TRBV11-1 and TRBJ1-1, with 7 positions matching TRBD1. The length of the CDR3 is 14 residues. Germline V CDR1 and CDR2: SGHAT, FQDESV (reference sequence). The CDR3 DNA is TGTTCCAGCAGCCTAACGACAGGGCACGCTGAAGCTTTCTTT. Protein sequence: CSSSLTTGHAEAFF.

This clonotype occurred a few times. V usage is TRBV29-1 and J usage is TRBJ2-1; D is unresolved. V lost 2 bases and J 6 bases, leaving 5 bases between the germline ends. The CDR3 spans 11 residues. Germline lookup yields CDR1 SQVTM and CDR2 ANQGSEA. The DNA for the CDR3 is TGCAGCGTTGAACGGACCAATGAGCAGTTCTTC. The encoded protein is CSVERTNEQFF.

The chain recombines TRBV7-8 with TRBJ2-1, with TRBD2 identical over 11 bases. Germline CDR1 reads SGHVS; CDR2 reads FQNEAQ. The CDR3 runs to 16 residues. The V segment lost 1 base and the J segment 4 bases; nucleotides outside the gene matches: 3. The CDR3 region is CASSLVTSGKYNEQFF. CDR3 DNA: TGTGCCAGCAGCTTAGTGACTAGCGGGAAGTACAATGAGCAGTTCTTC.